This T cell receptor (beta chain) was captured by sequencing in a study of CD8+CD57+ T cells in acquired aplastic anemia. General study findings and limits: For CD8+ Simpson's diversity, patients and controls showed no significant difference.

Germline V CDR1 and CDR2: SNHLY, FYNNEI. V lost 9 bases to trimming and J lost 4 bases, with 15 bases between them. The CDR3 runs to 13 residues. Turning to this clonotype: Its antigen is unidentified.

TCR beta VDJ and CDR3 profiles were obtained from a genomic DNA template. TCRdb fed the reads into MiXCR, producing one record per CDR3 protein. Seen here are under 150,000 distinct CDR3 sequences, 41% observed once, and the top ten hold almost 8.5%. This TCR came from a human donor in good health, serving as a control. The specimen was sorted CD4+, CD8+, or CD8+CD57+ T cells (not recorded which) from PBMCs. V gene TRBV2 combines with J gene TRBJ1-2, with D possibly matching TRBD1 (5 bases). As DNA, the CDR3 is TGTGCCAGTAAGACCCGACAGACCTATGGCTACACCTTC. Translating gives CASKTRQTYGYTF.